The clone carrying this TCR beta chain was seen many times. The antigen remains unidentified. The sample is drawn from a study of breast tumors, draining lymph nodes, adjacent tissues. Findings of the study overall: Tumor TCR diversity was below lymph nodes but above nontumor tissue. Luminal-like breast cancer showed significantly greater tumor-nontumor repertoire similarity than basal-like breast cancer did. That most tumor T cells come from lymph nodes remained unproven.

The germline gives CDR1 SNHLY, CDR2 FYNNEI. V gave up 7 bases and J gave up 5 bases, with 14 bases separating them. The CDR3 sequence is 14 residues long. A single record per CDR3 protein comes from TCRdb applying MiXCR to the multiplex PCR reads. The sample holds 47,000 or so distinct CDR3 sequences, 23% seen once. The gene calls are TRBV2 and TRBJ2-2; D remains unclear. The sample comprised breast tumor tissue. This TCR was sampled from a female donor with breast cancer. Some clones in this sample may be carry-over from other donors' samples. The CDR3, as DNA: TGTGCCAGCATAAGAGGTCAGGAAACCGGGGAGCTGTTTTTT. This codes for CASIRGQETGELFF.